This T cell receptor (beta chain) was profiled in a study of OX40 agonist ivuxolimab in advanced cancers. Turning to the study itself: The patients received ivuxolimab by intravenous route every 2 weeks at 0.01 to 10 mg/kg. Of the patients, three showed partial responses, one with hepatocellular carcinoma and two with cutaneous melanoma. Recorded diagnoses for dose-escalation patients were hepatocellular carcinoma, melanoma, renal cell or head and neck cancer. Study-level findings and limits: There was clonal expansion of CD4+ and CD8+ blood T cells by week 6 at 0.1 to 3.0 mg/kg.

Details on this clone: No antigen is known for it.

Method: immunoSEQ multiplex PCR; TCRdb's copy keeps in-frame clones and lacks some. The sample records about 73,000 clones, about 93% being singletons. V trimming: 0 bases; J trimming: 11 bases; junction bases outside the gene matches: 14. Germline CDR1 is ENHRY and CDR2 is SYGVKD. This CDR3 region has 16 residues. The chain has TRBV10-3 and TRBJ2-3; 7 bases match TRBD1. Sequenced here: CD4+ or CD8+ T cells sorted from blood, sampled in a trial of the OX40 agonist ivuxolimab. This TCR was sampled from an adult with an advanced solid tumor such as melanoma, head and neck, liver or kidney cancer. The CDR3 DNA reads TGTGCCATCAGTGAGTCATGGGGACAGAACCCCGGTGGGCAGTATTTT. Protein product: CAISESWGQNPGGQYF.